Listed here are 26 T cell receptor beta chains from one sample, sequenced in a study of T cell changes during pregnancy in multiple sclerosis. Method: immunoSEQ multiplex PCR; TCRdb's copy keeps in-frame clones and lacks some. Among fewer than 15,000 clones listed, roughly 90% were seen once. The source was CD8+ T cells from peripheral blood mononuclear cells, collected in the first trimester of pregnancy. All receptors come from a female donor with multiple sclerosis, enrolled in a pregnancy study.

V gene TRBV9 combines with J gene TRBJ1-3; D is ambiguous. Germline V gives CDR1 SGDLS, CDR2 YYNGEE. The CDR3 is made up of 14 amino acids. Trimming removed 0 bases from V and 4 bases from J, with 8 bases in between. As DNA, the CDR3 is TGTGCCAGCAGCGTAGCGGGAGAAGGAAACACCATATATTTT. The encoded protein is CASSVAGEGNTIYF.

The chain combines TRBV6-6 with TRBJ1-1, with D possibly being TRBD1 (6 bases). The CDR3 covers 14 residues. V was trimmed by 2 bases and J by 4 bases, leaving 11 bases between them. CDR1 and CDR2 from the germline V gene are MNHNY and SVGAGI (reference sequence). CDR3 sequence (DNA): TGTGCCAGCAGTTACGGGGAGGGGGGCACTGAAGCTTTCTTT. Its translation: CASSYGEGGTEAFF.

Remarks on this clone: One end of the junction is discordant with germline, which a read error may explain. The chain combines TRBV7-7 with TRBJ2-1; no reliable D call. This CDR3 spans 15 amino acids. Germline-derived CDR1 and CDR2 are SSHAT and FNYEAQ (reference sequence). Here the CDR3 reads CASSLGRIPYNEQFF. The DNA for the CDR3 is TGTGCTAGCAGCTTAGGCAGGATTCCCTACAATGAGCAGTTCTTC.

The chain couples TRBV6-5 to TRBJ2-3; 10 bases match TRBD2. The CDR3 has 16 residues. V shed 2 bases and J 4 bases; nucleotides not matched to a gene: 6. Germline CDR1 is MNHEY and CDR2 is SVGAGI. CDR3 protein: CASSYGGTSESDTQYF. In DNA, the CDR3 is TGTGCCAGCAGTTACGGTGGGACTAGCGAGTCAGATACGCAGTATTTT.

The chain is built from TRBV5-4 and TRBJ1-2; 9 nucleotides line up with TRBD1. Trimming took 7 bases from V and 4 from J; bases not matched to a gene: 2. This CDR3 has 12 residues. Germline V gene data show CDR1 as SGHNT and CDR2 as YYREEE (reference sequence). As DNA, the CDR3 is TGTGCCAGCGCGACAGGGGGCTATGGCTACACCTTC. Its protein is CASATGGYGYTF.

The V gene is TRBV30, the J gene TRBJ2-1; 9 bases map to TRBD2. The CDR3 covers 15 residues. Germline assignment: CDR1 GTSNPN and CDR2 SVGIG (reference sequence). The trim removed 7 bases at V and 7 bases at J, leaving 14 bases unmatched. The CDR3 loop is CASRGGGAGGNEQFF. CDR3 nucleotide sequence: TGTGCCTCACGCGGGGGGGGAGCGGGGGGTAATGAGCAGTTCTTC.

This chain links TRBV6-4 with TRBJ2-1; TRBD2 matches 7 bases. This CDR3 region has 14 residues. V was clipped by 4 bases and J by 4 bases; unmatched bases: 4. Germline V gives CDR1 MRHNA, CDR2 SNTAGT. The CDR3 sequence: CASSAGGEYNEQFF. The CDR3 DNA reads TGTGCCAGCAGTGCTGGGGGGGAATACAATGAGCAGTTCTTC.

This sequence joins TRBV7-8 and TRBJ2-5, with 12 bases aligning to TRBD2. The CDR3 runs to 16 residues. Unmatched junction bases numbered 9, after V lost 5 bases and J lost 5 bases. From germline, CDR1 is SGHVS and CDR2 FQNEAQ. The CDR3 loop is CASSPSTSGGFETQYF. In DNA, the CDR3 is TGTGCCAGCAGCCCGTCGACTAGCGGGGGATTTGAGACCCAGTACTTC. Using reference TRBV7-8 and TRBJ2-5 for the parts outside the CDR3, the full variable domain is GAGVSQSPRYKVAKRGQDVALRCDPISGHVSLFWYQQALGQGPEFLTYFQNEAQLDKSGLPSDRFFAERPEGSVSTLKIQRTQQEDSAVYLCASSPSTSGGFETQYFGPGTRLLVL.

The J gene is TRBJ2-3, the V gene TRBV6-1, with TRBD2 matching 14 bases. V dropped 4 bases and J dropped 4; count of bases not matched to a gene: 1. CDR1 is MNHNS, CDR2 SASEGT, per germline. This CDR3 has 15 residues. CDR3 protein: CASSGLAGGPDTQYF. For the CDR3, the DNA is TGTGCCAGCAGTGGACTAGCGGGGGGGCCAGATACGCAGTATTTT.

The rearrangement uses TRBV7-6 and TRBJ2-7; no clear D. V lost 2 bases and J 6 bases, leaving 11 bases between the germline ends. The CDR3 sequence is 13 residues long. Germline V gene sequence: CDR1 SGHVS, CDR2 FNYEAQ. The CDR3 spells CASSLSNYGEQYF. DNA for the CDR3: TGTGCCAGCAGCTTAAGCAACTACGGCGAGCAGTACTTC.

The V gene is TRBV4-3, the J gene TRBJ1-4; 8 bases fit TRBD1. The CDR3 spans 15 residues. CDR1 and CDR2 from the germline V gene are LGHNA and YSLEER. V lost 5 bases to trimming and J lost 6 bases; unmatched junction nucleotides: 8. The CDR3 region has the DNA TGCGCCAGCAGCTTAAGGACAGGGAAAGATGAAAAACTGTTTTTT. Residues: CASSLRTGKDEKLFF.

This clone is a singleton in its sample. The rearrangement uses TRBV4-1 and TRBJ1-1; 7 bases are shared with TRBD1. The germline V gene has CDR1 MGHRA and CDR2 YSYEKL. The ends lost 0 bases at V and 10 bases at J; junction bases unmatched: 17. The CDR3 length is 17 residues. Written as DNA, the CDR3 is TGCGCCAGCAGCCAAGATATAAAGACAGGGCTAAGTCATGGAGCTTTCTTT. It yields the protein CASSQDIKTGLSHGAFF.

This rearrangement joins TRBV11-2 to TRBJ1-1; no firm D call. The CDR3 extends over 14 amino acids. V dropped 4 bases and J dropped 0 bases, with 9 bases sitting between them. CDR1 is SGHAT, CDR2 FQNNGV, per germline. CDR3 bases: TGTGCCAGCAGCTCGAGGGAAATGAACACTGAAGCTTTCTTT. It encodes CASSSREMNTEAFF.

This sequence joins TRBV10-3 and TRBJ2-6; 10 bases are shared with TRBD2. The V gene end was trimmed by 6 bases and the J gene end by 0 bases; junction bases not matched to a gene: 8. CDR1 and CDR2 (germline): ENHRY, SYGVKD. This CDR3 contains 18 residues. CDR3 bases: TGTGCCATCAGAGGGCTAGCGGGGGCCCGCTCTGGGGCCAACGTCCTGACTTTC. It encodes CAIRGLAGARSGANVLTF.

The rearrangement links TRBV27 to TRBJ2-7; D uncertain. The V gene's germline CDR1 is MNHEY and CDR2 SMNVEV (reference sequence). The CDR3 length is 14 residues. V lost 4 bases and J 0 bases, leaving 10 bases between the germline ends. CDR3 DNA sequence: TGTGCCAGCAGTTGGGCCCCGAGCTCCTACGAGCAGTACTTC. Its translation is CASSWAPSSYEQYF.

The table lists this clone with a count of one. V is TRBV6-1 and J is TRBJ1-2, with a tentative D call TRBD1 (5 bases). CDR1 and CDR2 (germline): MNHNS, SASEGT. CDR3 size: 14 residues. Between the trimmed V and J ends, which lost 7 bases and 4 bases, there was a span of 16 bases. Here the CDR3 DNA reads TGTGCCAGCACCGAATATCGGGGGTCCTATGGCTACACCTTC. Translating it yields CASTEYRGSYGYTF.

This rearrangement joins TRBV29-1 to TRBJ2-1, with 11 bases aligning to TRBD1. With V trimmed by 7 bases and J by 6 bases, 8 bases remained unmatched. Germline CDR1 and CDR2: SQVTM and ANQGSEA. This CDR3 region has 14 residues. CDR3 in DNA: TGCAGCGCCATCGGGACAGGGGGAAGCAATGAGCAGTTCTTC. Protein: CSAIGTGGSNEQFF.

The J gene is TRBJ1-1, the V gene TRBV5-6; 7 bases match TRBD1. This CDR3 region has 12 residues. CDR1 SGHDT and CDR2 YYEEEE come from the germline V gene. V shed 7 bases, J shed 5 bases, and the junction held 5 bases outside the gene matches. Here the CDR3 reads CASRQGYTEAFF. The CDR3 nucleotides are TGTGCCAGCCGACAGGGTTATACTGAAGCTTTCTTT.

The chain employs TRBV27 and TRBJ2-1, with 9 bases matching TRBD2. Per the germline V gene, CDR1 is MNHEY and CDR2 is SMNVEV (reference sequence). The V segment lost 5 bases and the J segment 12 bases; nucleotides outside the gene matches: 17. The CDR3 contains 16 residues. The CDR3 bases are TGTGCCAGCAGTGAAAGGGAGACTAGCGGCCCAGGGGGGCAGTTCTTC. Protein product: CASSERETSGPGGQFF.

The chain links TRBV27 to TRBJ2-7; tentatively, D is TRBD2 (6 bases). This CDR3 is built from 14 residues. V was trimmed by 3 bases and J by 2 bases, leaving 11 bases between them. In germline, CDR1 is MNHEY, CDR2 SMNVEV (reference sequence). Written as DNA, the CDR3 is TGTGCCAGCAGTTTCGGGGGTACCCCCTACGAGCAGTACTTC. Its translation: CASSFGGTPYEQYF.

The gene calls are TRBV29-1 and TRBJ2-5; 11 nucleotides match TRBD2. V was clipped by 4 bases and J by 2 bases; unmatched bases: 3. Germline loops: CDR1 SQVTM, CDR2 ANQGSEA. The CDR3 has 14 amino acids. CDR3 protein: CSVVIAGGQETQYF. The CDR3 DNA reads TGCAGCGTTGTCATAGCGGGGGGGCAAGAGACCCAGTACTTC. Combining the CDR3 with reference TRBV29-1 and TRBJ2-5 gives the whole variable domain SAVISQKPSRDICQRGTSLTIQCQVDSQVTMMFWYRQQPGQSLTLIATANQGSEATYESGFVIDKFPISRPNLTFSTLTVSNMSPEDSSIYLCSVVIAGGQETQYFGPGTRLLVL.

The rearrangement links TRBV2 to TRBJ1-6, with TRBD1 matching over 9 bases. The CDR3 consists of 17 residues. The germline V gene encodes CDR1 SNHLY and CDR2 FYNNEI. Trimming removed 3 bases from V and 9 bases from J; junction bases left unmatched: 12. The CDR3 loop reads CASSDPPWEDRGSPLHF. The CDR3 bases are TGTGCCAGCAGTGACCCCCCGTGGGAGGACAGGGGTTCACCCCTCCACTTT. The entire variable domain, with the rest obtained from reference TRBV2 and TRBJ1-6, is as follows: EPEVTQTPSHQVTQMGQEVILRCVPISNHLYFYWYRQILGQKVEFLVSFYNNEISEKSEIFDDQFSVERPDGSNFTLKIRSTKLEDSAMYFCASSDPPWEDRGSPLHFGNGTRLTVT.

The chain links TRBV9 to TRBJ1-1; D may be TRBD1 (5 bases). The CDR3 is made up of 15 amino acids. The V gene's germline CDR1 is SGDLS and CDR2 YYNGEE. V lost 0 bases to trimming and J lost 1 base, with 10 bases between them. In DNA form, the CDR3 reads TGTGCCAGCAGCGTAGTTGGAGGGGCGAACACTGAAGCTTTCTTT. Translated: CASSVVGGANTEAFF.

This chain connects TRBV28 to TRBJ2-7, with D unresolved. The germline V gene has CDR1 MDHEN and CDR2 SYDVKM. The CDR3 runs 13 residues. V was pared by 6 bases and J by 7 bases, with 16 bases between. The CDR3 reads CASSRGMAREQYF. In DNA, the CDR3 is TGTGCCAGCAGCAGAGGAATGGCTAGGGAGCAGTACTTC.

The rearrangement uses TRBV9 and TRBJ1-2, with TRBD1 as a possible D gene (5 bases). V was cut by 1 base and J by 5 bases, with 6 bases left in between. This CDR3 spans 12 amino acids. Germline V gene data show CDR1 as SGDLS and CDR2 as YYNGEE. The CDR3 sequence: CASSVQGYGYTF. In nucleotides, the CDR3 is TGTGCCAGCAGCGTACAGGGTTATGGCTACACCTTC.

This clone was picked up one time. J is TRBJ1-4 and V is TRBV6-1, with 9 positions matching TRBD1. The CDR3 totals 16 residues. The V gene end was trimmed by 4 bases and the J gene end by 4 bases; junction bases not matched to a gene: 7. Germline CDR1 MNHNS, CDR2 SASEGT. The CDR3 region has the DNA TGTGCCAGCAGTGTCCAACCGGGACAGGGTAATGAAAAACTGTTTTTT. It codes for CASSVQPGQGNEKLFF.